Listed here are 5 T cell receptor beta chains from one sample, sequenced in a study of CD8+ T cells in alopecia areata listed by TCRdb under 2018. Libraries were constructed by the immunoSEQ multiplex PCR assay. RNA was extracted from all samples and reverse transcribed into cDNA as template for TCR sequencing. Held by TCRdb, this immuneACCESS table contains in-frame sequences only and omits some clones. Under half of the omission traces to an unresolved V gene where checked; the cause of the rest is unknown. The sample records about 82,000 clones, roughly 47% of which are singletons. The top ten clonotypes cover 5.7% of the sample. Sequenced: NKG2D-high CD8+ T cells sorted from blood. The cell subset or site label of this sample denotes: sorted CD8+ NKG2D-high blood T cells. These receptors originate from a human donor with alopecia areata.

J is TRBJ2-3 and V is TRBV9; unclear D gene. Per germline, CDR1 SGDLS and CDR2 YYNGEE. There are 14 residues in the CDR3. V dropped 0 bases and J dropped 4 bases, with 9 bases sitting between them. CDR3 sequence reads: CASSVEGPADTQYF. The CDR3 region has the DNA TGTGCCAGCAGCGTAGAAGGGCCCGCAGATACGCAGTATTTT. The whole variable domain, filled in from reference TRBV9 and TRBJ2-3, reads DSGVTQTPKHLITATGQRVTLRCSPRSGDLSVYWYQQSLDQGLQFLIQYYNGEERAKGNILERFSAQQFPDLHSELNLSSLELGDSALYFCASSVEGPADTQYFGPGTRLTVL.

The CDR3 DNA is TGTGCCAGCAGTGCCCGGGACAGTTCCTACGAGCAGTACTTC. This sequence encodes CASSARDSSYEQYF. This chain joins TRBV27 and TRBJ2-7, with 7 nucleotides matching TRBD1. The germline gives CDR1 MNHEY, CDR2 SMNVEV (reference sequence). This CDR3 contains 14 residues. The V segment lost 5 bases and the J segment 1 base; nucleotides outside the gene matches: 5.

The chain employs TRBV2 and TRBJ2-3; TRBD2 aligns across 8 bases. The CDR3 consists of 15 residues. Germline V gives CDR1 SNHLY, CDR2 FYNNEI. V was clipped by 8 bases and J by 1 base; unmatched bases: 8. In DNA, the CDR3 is TGTGCCAGCCTCCTTAGGCGGGGGGGCACAGATACGCAGTATTTT. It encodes CASLLRRGGTDTQYF. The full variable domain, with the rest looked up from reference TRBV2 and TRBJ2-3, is EPEVTQTPSHQVTQMGQEVILRCVPISNHLYFYWYRQILGQKVEFLVSFYNNEISEKSEIFDDQFSVERPDGSNFTLKIRSTKLEDSAMYFCASLLRRGGTDTQYFGPGTRLTVL.

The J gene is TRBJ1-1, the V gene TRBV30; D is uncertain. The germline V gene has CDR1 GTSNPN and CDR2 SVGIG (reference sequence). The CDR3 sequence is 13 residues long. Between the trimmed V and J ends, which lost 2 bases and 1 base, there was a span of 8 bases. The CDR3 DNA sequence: TGTGCCTGGAGTTCTTCGGAGAACACTGAAGCTTTCTTT. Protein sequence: CAWSSSENTEAFF.

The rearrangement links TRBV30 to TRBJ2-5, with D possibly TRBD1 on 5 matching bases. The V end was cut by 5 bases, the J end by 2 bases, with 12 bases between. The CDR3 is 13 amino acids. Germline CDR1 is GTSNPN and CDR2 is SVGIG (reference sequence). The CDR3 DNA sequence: TGTGCCTGGCTCGGACAAGCTCAAGAGACCCAGTACTTC. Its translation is CAWLGQAQETQYF.